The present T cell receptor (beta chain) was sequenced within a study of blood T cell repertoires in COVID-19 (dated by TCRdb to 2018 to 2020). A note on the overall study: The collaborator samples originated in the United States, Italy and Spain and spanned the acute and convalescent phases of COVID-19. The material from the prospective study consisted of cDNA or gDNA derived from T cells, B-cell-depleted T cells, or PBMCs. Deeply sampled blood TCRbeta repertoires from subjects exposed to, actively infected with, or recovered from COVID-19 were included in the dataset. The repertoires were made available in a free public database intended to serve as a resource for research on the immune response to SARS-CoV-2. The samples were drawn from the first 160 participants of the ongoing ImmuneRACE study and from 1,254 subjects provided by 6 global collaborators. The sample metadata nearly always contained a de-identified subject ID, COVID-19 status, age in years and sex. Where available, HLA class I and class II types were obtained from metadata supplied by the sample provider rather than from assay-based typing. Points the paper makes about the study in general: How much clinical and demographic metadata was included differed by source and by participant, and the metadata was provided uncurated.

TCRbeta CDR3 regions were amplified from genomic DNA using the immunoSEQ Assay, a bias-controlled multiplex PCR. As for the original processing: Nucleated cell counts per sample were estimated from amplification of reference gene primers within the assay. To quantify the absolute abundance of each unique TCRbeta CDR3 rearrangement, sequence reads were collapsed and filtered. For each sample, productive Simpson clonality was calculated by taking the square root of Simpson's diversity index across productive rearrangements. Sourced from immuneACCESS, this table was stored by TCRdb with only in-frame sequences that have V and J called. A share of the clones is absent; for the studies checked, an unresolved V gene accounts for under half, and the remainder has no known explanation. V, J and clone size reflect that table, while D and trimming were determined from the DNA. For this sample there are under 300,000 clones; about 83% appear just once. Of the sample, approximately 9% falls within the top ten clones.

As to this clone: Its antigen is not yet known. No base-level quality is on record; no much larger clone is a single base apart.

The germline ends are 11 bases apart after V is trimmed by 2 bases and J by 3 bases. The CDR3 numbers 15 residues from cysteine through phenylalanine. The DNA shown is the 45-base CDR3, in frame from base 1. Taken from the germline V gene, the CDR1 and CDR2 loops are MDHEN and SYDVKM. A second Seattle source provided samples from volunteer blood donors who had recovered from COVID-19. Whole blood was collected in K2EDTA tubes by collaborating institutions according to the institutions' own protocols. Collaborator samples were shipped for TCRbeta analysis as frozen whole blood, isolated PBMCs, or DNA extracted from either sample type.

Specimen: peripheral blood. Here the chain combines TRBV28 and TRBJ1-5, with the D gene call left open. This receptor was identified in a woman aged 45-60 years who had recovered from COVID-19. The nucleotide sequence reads TGTGCCAGCAGTTTAGGGCAGACGTACAATCAGCCCCAGCATTTT. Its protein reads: CASSLGQTYNQPQHF.